This T cell receptor (beta chain) was identified in a study of regulatory T cells in long-lasting Graves disease. The CDR3 is made up of 12 amino acids. V lost 5 bases, J lost 3 bases, and 7 bases lay in between. Time point noted: newly diagnosed GD, antithyroid drugs for less than 3 months. The TCR library was prepared using RNA isolated from PBMCs. It was American Thyroid Association guidelines that determined Graves' disease diagnosis. With iRepertoire HTBI primers and Arm-PCR of CDR3 regions, TCR beta libraries were built. In TCRdb, the multiplex PCR reads were re-called with MiXCR into one record per CDR3 protein. The table includes 350,000 to 500,000 distinct CDR3 sequences, approximately 15% detected once. These records were also assigned to another study, of T cells in Graves' hyperthyroidism and ophthalmopathy.

The rearrangement links TRBV12-3 or TRBV12-4 to TRBJ1-1; D unresolved. This TCR derives from a woman in her forties or fifties with Graves disease. The specimen was peripheral blood mononuclear cells (PBMCs), collected at new diagnosis, from a patient treated with antithyroid drugs. CDR3 loop: CASSKMYTEAFF. The CDR3 bases are TGTGCCAGCAGTAAAATGTACACTGAAGCTTTCTTT.